This T cell receptor (beta chain) is from a study of blood T cell repertoires in COVID-19. For the study at large: Nucleic acid was either cDNA or gDNA, and it came from T cells, B-cell-depleted T cells, or PBMCs.

Here immunoSEQ multiplex PCR was the method, and the copy in TCRdb shows in-frame clones only, minus some. The sample lists roughly 250,000 clones, around 88% seen once, with more than 0.95% in the top ten. Everyone who took part was 18 to 89 years old, and they came from 20 to 25 US areas. Participant-reported clinical history was the basis for cohort assignment. The source is a middle-aged woman with acute COVID-19. The sample consisted of PBMCs or T cells enriched from blood (not recorded which).

In DNA form, the CDR3 reads TGCGCCAGCAGCCAAGATGGGGCCGGCTATAATTCACCCCTCCACTTT. As protein: CASSQDGAGYNSPLHF. The chain joins TRBV4-3 to TRBJ1-6; D perhaps matches TRBD1 (5 bases). Germline V gives CDR1 LGHNA, CDR2 YSLEER. The CDR3 loop spans 16 amino acids. V gave up 0 bases and J gave up 3 bases, with 9 bases separating them.